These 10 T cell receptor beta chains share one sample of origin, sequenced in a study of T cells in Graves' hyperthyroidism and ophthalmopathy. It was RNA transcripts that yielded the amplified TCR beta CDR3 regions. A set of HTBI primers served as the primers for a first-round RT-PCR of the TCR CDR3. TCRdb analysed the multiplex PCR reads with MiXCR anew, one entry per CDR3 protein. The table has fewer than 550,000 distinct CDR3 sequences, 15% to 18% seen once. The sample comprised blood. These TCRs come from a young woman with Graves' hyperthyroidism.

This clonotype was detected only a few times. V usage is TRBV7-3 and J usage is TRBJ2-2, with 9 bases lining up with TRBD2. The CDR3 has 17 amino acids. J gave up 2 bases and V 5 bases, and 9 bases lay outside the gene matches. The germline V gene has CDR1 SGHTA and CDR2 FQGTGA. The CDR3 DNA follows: TGTGCCAGCAGCACCGGGGCGGGAGGGCTAAACACCGGGGAGCTGTTTTTT. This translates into CASSTGAGGLNTGELFF.

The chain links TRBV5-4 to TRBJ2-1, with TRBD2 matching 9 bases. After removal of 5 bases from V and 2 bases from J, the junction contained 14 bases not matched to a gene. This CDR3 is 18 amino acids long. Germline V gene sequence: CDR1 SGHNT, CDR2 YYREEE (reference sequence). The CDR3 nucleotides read TGTGCCAGCAGGCGATTGGGCGGGAGGGCCCCGACCTACAATGAGCAGTTCTTC. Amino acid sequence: CASRRLGGRAPTYNEQFF.

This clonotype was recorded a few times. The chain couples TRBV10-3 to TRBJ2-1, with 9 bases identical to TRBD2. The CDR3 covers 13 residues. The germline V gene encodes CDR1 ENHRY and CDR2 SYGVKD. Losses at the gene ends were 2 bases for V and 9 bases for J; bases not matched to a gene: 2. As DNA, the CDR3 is TGTGCCATCAGTGAGGGTAGCGGGAGTGAGCAGTTCTTC. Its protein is CAISEGSGSEQFF.

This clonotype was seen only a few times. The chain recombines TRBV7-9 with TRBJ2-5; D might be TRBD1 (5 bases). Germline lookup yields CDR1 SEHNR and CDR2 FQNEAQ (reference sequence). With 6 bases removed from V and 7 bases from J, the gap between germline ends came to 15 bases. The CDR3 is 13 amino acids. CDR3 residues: CASRPTGPGTQYF. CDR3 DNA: TGTGCCAGCAGACCCACAGGCCCCGGGACCCAGTACTTC.

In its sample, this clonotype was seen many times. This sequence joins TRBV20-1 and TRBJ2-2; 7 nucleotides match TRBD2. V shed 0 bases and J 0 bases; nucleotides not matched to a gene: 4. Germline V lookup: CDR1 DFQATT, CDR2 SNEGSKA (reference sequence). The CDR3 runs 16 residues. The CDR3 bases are TGCAGTGCTAGAGATGTTGCGGGGGCGAACACCGGGGAGCTGTTTTTT. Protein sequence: CSARDVAGANTGELFF.

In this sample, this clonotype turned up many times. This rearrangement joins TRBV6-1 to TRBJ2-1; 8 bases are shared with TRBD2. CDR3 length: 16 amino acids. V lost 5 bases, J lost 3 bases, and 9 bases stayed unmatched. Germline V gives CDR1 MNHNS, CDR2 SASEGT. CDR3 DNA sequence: TGTGCCAGCAGTCCAAAGAGCGGGGGTATCTACAATGAGCAGTTCTTC. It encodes CASSPKSGGIYNEQFF.

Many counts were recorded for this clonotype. The CDR3 coding sequence is TGTGCCAGCAGTTTAAAGGCAGAGCAGTACTTC. Residues: CASSLKAEQYF. The chain has TRBV12-3 or TRBV12-4 and TRBJ2-7; D gene uncertain. V was shortened by 2 bases and J by 7 bases, with 6 bases between the two germline ends. The CDR3 loop spans 11 amino acids.

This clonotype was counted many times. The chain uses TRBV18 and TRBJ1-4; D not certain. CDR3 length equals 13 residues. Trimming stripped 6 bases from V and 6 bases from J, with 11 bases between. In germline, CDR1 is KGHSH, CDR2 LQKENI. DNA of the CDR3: TGTGCCAGCTCGGTGAAGTCGGATGAAAAACTGTTTTTT. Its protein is CASSVKSDEKLFF.

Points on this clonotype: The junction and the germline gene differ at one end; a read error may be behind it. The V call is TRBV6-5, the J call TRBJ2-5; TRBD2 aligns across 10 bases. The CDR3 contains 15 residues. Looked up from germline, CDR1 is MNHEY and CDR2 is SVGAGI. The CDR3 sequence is CASSYSGGKQEAQYF. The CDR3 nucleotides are TGTGCCAGCAGCTATAGCGGGGGGAAACAAGAGGCCCAGTACTTC.

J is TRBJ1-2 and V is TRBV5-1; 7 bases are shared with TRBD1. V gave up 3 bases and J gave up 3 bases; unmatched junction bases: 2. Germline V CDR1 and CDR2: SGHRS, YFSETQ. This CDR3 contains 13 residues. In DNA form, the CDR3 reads TGCGCCAGCAGCTGGGACAGAGACTATGGCTACACCTTC. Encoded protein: CASSWDRDYGYTF. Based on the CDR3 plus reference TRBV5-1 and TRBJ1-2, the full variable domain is KAGVTQTPRYLIKTRGQQVTLSCSPISGHRSVSWYQQTPGQGLQFLFEYFSETQRNKGNFPGRFSGRQFSNSRSEMNVSTLELGDSALYLCASSWDRDYGYTFGSGTRLTVV.